Sequencing of this TCR beta chain was carried out in a study of CD8+ T cells in alopecia areata. Study-level information: Tofacitinib continued for 6 to 18 months and was then withheld for 6 months. Whole-study results and caveats: Relative to normal scalp, lesional scalp, especially alopecia totalis/universalis, showed higher clonality.

It was cDNA, reverse transcribed from extracted RNA, that served as the sequencing template. The table came from immunoSEQ multiplex PCR; TCRdb's copy has only in-frame clones and leaves some out. The data contain 90,000 to 100,000 clones, less than 50% of them singletons. Germline CDR1 reads SGHRS; CDR2 reads YFSETQ. This CDR3 region has 15 residues. The V gene lost 0 bases and the J gene lost 0 bases, with 10 bases spanning the gap. Worth noting for this clone: What it binds is not known.

Sequencing input: CD4+ T cells sorted from blood. The chain carries TRBV5-1 and TRBJ2-7; D is perhaps TRBD2 (5 bases). The sequence was obtained from a human donor with alopecia areata. Here the CDR3 reads CASSLGWERSYEQYF. CDR3 nucleotides: TGCGCCAGCAGCTTGGGCTGGGAGCGCTCCTACGAGCAGTACTTC.